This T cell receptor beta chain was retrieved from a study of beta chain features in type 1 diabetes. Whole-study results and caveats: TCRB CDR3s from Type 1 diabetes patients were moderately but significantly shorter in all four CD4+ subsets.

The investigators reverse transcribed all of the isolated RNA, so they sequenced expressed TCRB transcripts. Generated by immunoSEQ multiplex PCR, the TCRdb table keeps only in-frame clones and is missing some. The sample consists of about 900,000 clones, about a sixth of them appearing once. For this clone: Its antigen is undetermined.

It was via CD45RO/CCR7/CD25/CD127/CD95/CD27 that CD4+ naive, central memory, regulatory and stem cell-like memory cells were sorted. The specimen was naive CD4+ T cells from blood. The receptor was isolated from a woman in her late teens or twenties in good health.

The CDR3: CASSLPQFGTNEKLFF. In nucleotides, the CDR3 is TGTGCCAGCAGCTTACCCCAGTTCGGAACTAATGAAAAACTGTTTTTT. The chain combines TRBV7-9 with TRBJ1-4; D remains unclear. The germline CDR1 and CDR2 sequences are SEHNR and FQNEAQ (reference sequence). The CDR3 is 16 amino acids. V gave up 2 bases and J gave up 1 base, with 11 bases separating them. The full variable domain, in which reference TRBV7-9 and TRBJ1-4 provide the parts outside the CDR3, is DTGVSQNPRHKITKRGQNVTFRCDPISEHNRLYWYRQTLGQGPEFLTYFQNEAQLEKSRLLSDRFSAERPKGSFSTLEIQRTEQGDSAMYLCASSLPQFGTNEKLFFGSGTQLSVL.